This T cell receptor (beta chain) appears in the sequencing data of a study of blood T cells in healthy people across ages. RNA extraction gave at least 5 micrograms of total RNA per sample. PCR was performed a second time for about 7 to 12 cycles using a sample-barcoded 5' primer and a J-beta primer mix. TCRdb re-called the 5' RACE reads with MiXCR, one entry per CDR3 protein. This repertoire shows approximately 790,000 distinct CDR3 sequences, about 62% found once; its top ten account for 25% to 30%. The CDR3 extends over 15 amino acids. Germline-derived CDR1 and CDR2 are SGHVS and FNYEAQ. V gave up 3 bases and J gave up 5 bases; unmatched junction bases: 7.

Sequencing input: blood. This chain links TRBV7-6 with TRBJ2-7; 10 positions match TRBD1. The TCR originated in a man aged 25 to 40 in good health. The CDR3 region has the DNA TGTGCCAGCAGCTTGGAGACAGGGGGCGTCAACGAGCAGTACTTC. Translating it yields CASSLETGGVNEQYF.